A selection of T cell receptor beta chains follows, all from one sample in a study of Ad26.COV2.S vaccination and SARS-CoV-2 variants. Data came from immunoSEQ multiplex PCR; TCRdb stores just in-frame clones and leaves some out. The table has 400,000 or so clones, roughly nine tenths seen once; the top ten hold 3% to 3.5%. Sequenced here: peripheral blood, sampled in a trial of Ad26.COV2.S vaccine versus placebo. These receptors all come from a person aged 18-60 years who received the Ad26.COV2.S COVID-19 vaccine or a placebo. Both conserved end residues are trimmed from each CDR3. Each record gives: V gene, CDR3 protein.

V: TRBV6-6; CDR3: ASSYQENTEAF
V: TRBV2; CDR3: ASSGDRYEQY
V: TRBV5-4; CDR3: ASSLEGIETQY
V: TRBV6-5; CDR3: ASSSTGQVYNEQF
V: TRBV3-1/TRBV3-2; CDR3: ASSHGGGAGETQY
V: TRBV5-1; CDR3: ASSLRVGNTEAF
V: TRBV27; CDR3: ASRLDGYNEQF
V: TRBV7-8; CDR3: ASSLGGPNSPLH
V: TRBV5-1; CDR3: ASRHSTGELF
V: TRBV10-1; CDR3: ASSTGTGGTDTQY
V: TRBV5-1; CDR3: ASSLRVGTGELF
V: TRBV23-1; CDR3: ASKGAGGDSSYGYT
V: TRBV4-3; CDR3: ASSQDYYRTTNTEAF
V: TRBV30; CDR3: AYHVKAGGDGYT
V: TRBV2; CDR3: ASSPQLAGTSYEQY
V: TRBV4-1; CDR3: ASSQVRTASSTDTQY
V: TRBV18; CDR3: ASSEAGLAIY
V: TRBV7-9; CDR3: ASSRQGIVYNEQF
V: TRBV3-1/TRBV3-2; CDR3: ASSQDFTGSGTQY
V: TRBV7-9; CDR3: AGATGTIEAF
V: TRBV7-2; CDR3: ASSLGQYENTIY
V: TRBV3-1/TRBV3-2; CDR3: ASSQPSGGTKGSTEAF